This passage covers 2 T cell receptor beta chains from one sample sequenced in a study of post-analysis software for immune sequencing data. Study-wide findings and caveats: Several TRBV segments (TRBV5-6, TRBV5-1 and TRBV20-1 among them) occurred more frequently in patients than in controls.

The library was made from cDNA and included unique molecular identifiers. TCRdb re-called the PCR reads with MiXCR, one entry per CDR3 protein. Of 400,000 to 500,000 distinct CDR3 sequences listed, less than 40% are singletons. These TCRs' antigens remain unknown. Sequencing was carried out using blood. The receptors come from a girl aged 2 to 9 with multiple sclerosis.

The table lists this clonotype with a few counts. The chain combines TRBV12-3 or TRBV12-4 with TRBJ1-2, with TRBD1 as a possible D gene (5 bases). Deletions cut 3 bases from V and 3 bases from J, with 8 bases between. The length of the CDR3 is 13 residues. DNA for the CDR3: TGTGCCAGCAGTTTTGGGACGCACTATGGCTACACCTTC. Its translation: CASSFGTHYGYTF.

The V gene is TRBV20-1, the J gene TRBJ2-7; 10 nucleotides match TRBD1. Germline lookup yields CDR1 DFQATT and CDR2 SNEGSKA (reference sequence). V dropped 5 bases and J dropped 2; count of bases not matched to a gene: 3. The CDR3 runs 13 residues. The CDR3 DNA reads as TGCAGTGCTCCCGGACAGGGGGCCTACGAGCAGTACTTC. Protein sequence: CSAPGQGAYEQYF.